These 12 T cell receptor beta chains came from one sample sequenced in a study of cytomegalovirus exposure and HLA in healthy donors. PCR used 60 Vbeta primers and 13 Jbeta primers. Repertoires were generated with immunoSEQ multiplex PCR, while TCRdb's copy carries only in-frame clones and drops some. The sample shows some 130,000 clones, 81% of them seen only once. The sequenced material came from PBMCs. The source of these receptors is a man between 18 and 35 years old in good health and CMV-seronegative.

V gene TRBV7-6 combines with J gene TRBJ1-4, with D uncertain. Deletions cut 5 bases from V and 5 bases from J, with 15 bases between. The germline V gene encodes CDR1 SGHVS and CDR2 FNYEAQ. CDR3 size: 15 residues. This CDR3 reads CASSANRGGNEKLFF. The CDR3 DNA is TGTGCCAGCAGCGCGAACCGCGGAGGCAATGAAAAACTGTTTTTT.

V and J are TRBV5-6 and TRBJ2-1, with D maybe TRBD1 (8 bases). This CDR3 has 18 residues. V gave up 4 bases and J gave up 10 bases, with 30 bases separating them. Germline assignment: CDR1 SGHDT and CDR2 YYEEEE. The chain's CDR3 is CASSPYQGFRLQGGEQFF. The CDR3 coding sequence is TGTGCCAGCAGCCCGTATCAAGGGTTCCGATTACAGGGGGGGGAGCAGTTCTTC.

This chain links TRBV7-9 with TRBJ2-2; no firm D call. This CDR3 has 12 residues. V lost 6 bases and J lost 4, with 6 bases in between. CDR1 is SEHNR and CDR2 is FQNEAQ in the germline V gene (reference sequence). The CDR3 DNA reads as TGTGCCAGCAGGTTGAGCACCGGGGAGCTGTTTTTT. This codes for CASRLSTGELFF.

The CDR3 DNA is TGCGCCAGCAGCTTGGAGCAGGGTGGCTACACCTTC. Protein product: CASSLEQGGYTF. V usage is TRBV5-1 and J usage is TRBJ1-2; TRBD1 might be the D (5 bases). Per germline, CDR1 SGHRS and CDR2 YFSETQ. The V and J ends lost 0 bases and 7 bases respectively, with 7 bases between them. There are 12 residues in the CDR3.

The V call is TRBV29-1, the J call TRBJ1-3; unclear D gene. The germline CDR1 and CDR2 sequences are SQVTM and ANQGSEA. This CDR3 has 13 residues. V lost 5 bases and J lost 0, with 8 bases in between. This CDR3 is CSVHLGSGNTIYF. The CDR3 nucleotides read TGCAGCGTTCATCTAGGCTCTGGAAACACCATATATTTT.

The chain joins TRBV6-1 to TRBJ1-3; no clear D. Between the trimmed V and J ends, which lost 1 base and 4 bases, there was a span of 8 bases. Germline CDR1 reads MNHNS; CDR2 reads SASEGT. The CDR3 consists of 14 residues. CDR3 sequence reads: CASSEVLPGNTIYF. The CDR3 DNA sequence: TGTGCCAGCAGTGAAGTCCTTCCCGGAAACACCATATATTTT.

Here the CDR3 DNA reads TGTGCCAGCAGTTCCGGGACAGGCTCTGGAAACACCATATATTTT. Translating it yields CASSSGTGSGNTIYF. The chain uses TRBV28 and TRBJ1-3; 8 bases are a match to TRBD1. The V and J ends lost 4 bases and 0 bases, in that order; junction bases with no gene match: 2. Germline CDR1 reads MDHEN; CDR2 reads SYDVKM. The length of the CDR3 is 15 residues.

This sequence joins TRBV7-2 and TRBJ1-6; 7 nucleotides match TRBD1. J gave up 12 bases and V 4 bases, and 12 bases lay outside the gene matches. There are 15 residues in the CDR3. Germline V gene sequence: CDR1 SGHTA, CDR2 FQGNSA. Here the CDR3 reads CASSSSGQNTVPLHF. CDR3 sequence (DNA): TGTGCCAGCAGCTCGTCGGGACAGAACACCGTACCCCTCCACTTT.

The CDR3 sequence is CASSEAVSGGLYEQYF. CDR3 DNA sequence: TGTGCCAGCAGTGAAGCGGTCAGCGGGGGGCTCTACGAGCAGTACTTC. This rearrangement joins TRBV2 to TRBJ2-7, with 9 positions matching TRBD2. The junction had 6 bases not matched to a gene; V was cut back by 0 bases and J by 3 bases. Per the germline V gene, CDR1 is SNHLY and CDR2 is FYNNEI. This CDR3 is built from 16 residues.

The chain couples TRBV6-5 to TRBJ1-5, with TRBD1 matching 7 bases. In germline, CDR1 is MNHEY, CDR2 SVGAGI. This CDR3 region has 13 residues. The junction had 9 bases not matched to a gene; V was cut back by 6 bases and J by 10 bases. CDR3 protein: CASRFRDSSPQHF. DNA of the CDR3: TGTGCCAGCAGGTTCCGGGACAGTTCACCCCAGCATTTT.

The rearrangement joins TRBV10-1 to TRBJ1-2; 7 bases agree with TRBD1. Trimming cost V 6 bases and J 7 bases; bases outside gene matches: 8. CDR1 is WNHNN and CDR2 is SYGVQD in the germline V gene (reference sequence). There are 13 residues in the CDR3. The CDR3 here is CASSADRVGGYTF. The CDR3 DNA follows: TGCGCCAGCAGCGCAGACAGGGTCGGTGGCTACACCTTC.

The chain links TRBV27 to TRBJ1-1; the D is unclear. V was pared by 6 bases and J by 8 bases, with 13 bases between. The CDR3 consists of 12 residues. Germline V gene data show CDR1 as MNHEY and CDR2 as SMNVEV (reference sequence). CDR3 nucleotides: TGTGCCAGCAGGTCGGCAGGAACCGAAGCTTTCTTT. Translated: CASRSAGTEAFF.